Only a few counts were recorded for the clone carrying this T cell receptor beta chain. Its matching antigen is unknown. The sample belongs to a study of regulatory T cells in long-lasting Graves disease. Study-wide points: Comparison showed that persistent patients shared more public clonotypes (about 2,700) than new patients (966).

The time point here: persistent/refractory GD, antithyroid drugs over 5 years with positive TRAb. The TCR library used RNA extracted from PBMCs. Doctors identified Graves' disease using the American Thyroid Association guidelines. Approximately 9.9-milliliter peripheral blood samples went into EDTA tubes. V shed 3 bases and J 14 bases; nucleotides not matched to a gene: 24. Germline CDR1 DFQATT, CDR2 SNEGSKA (reference sequence). The CDR3 extends over 16 amino acids. Sequencing libraries for TCR beta were prepared with iRepertoire HTBI primers and Arm-PCR of CDR3 regions. Using its own MiXCR run on the multiplex PCR reads, TCRdb lists one record per CDR3 protein. In the table there are almost 350,000 distinct CDR3 sequences, about 19% of which are singletons.

The genes are TRBV20-1 and TRBJ1-2; the match to TRBD1 covers 7 bases. The receptor was isolated from a female donor with Graves disease. Source: peripheral blood mononuclear cells (PBMCs), taken when the disease was refractory, from a patient treated with antithyroid drugs. Written as DNA, the CDR3 is TGCAGTGCTAGGTGGAATTTGGCGGGGACAGACCGTTCTGCAACCTTC. Its translation is CSARWNLAGTDRSATF.